This T cell receptor (beta chain) emerged from a study of shared clonotypes between healthy human individuals. Study observations and caveats: Blood was the sole source, and tissue repertoires probably differ. Larger richness was generally estimated for naive than memory subsets.

V lost 3 bases, J lost 4 bases, and 22 bases lay in between. The CDR3 totals 17 residues. Germline values: CDR1 SGHDN, CDR2 FVKESK. None of the donors, who were healthy HIV-negative adults, had recently had acute infections or vaccinations. With respect to this clone: Its cognate antigen is unknown.

Using 200 ng DNA, roughly 33,000 T cell genomes, the sorted-subset replicate PCRs were run. Repertoires were generated with immunoSEQ multiplex PCR, while TCRdb's copy carries only in-frame clones and drops some. The sample has some 630,000 clones; roughly 70% are singletons. The chain combines TRBV14 with TRBJ2-7; D is uncertain. The TCR sequence derives from a woman in her thirties in good health. Source material: memory CD4+ T cells sorted from blood. Documented subset: CD45RA-negative fraction. The CDR3 DNA sequence: TGTGCCAGCAGCCATTCCCGAGTGTTAAGCCCATCATACGAGCAGTACTTC. It codes for CASSHSRVLSPSYEQYF.